Listed here are 10 T cell receptor beta chains from one sample, sequenced in a study of T cells in Graves' hyperthyroidism and ophthalmopathy. The source material, RNA transcripts, was used to amplify TCR beta CDR3 regions. The HTBI set primed first-round TCR CDR3 RT-PCR. TCRdb fed the multiplex PCR reads into MiXCR, producing one record per CDR3 protein. Of hundreds of thousands of distinct CDR3 sequences in the sample, about two fifths were seen once. Sequences were obtained from blood. All receptors derive from a man between 18 and 35 years old with Graves' hyperthyroidism.

This clonotype was counted ten times or more. The gene calls are TRBV7-9 and TRBJ1-6, with 8 nucleotides matching TRBD1. Germline CDR1 and CDR2: SEHNR and FQNEAQ (reference sequence). With V trimmed by 4 bases and J by 8 bases, 4 bases remained unmatched. CDR3 length: 14 amino acids. CDR3 sequence (DNA): TGTGCCAGCAGCTCGACAGGGGATGATTCACCCCTCCACTTT. Translation gives CASSSTGDDSPLHF. Full variable domain (outside the CDR3, taken from reference TRBV7-9 and TRBJ1-6): DTGVSQNPRHKITKRGQNVTFRCDPISEHNRLYWYRQTLGQGPEFLTYFQNEAQLEKSRLLSDRFSAERPKGSFSTLEIQRTEQGDSAMYLCASSSTGDDSPLHFGNGTRLTVT.

The gene calls are TRBV7-9 and TRBJ2-7; the match to TRBD2 covers 13 bases. The CDR3 runs to 14 residues. The ends lost 8 bases at V and 7 bases at J; junction bases unmatched: 8. In germline, CDR1 is SEHNR, CDR2 FQNEAQ (reference sequence). The CDR3 loop reads CASRGLAGVREQYF. For the CDR3, the DNA is TGTGCCAGCCGCGGACTAGCGGGAGTCAGAGAGCAGTACTTC.

A few counts support this clonotype. The rearrangement links TRBV24-1 to TRBJ2-5, with D maybe TRBD1 (6 bases). Germline loops: CDR1 KGHDR, CDR2 SFDVKD. The V end was cut by 3 bases, the J end by 2 bases, with 12 bases between. This CDR3 comprises 15 residues. CDR3 protein: CATSDPRTEQETQYF. The CDR3 region has the DNA TGTGCCACCAGTGATCCTCGGACAGAACAAGAGACCCAGTACTTC.

V gene TRBV7-9 combines with J gene TRBJ2-5; either TRBD1 or TRBD2 may supply D (5 bases each). CDR3 length: 16 amino acids. The V and J ends lost 9 bases and 5 bases respectively, with 25 bases between them. The germline CDR1 and CDR2 sequences are SEHNR and FQNEAQ (reference sequence). The CDR3 is CASGAGASREEETQYF. The CDR3 bases are TGTGCCAGTGGGGCCGGGGCTAGCAGAGAGGAGGAGACCCAGTACTTC.

This clonotype has a count of ten or more. The V gene is TRBV2, the J gene TRBJ1-1, with 7 nucleotides matching TRBD1. This CDR3 has 10 amino acids. Trimming took 9 bases from V and 11 from J; bases not matched to a gene: 6. Germline V gene lookup returns CDR1 SNHLY and CDR2 FYNNEI. CDR3 in amino acids: CASTGVLAFF. CDR3 sequence (DNA): TGTGCCAGTACAGGGGTACTGGCTTTCTTT.

The chain is built from TRBV7-8 and TRBJ1-2, with a tentative D call TRBD1 (5 bases). The V gene lost 4 bases and the J gene lost 8 bases, with 26 bases spanning the gap. The CDR3 contains 17 residues. The germline CDR1 and CDR2 sequences are SGHVS and FQNEAQ. CDR3 sequence reads: CASSSPHGAVGDGGYTF. The DNA for the CDR3 is TGTGCCAGCAGCTCACCACACGGGGCAGTCGGCGATGGAGGCTACACCTTC. The full variable domain, rest sourced from reference TRBV7-8 and TRBJ1-2, is GAGVSQSPRYKVAKRGQDVALRCDPISGHVSLFWYQQALGQGPEFLTYFQNEAQLDKSGLPSDRFFAERPEGSVSTLKIQRTQQEDSAVYLCASSSPHGAVGDGGYTFGSGTRLTVV.

This chain connects TRBV5-4 to TRBJ2-6; D unresolved. V was clipped by 9 bases and J by 0 bases, with 13 bases between them. The germline V gene encodes CDR1 SGHNT and CDR2 YYREEE (reference sequence). The CDR3 totals 15 residues. In DNA, the CDR3 is TGTGCCACGATGACGGATTCCTCTGGGGCCAACGTCCTGACTTTC. As protein: CATMTDSSGANVLTF.

The chain links TRBV7-9 to TRBJ1-1, with TRBD1 as a possible D gene (6 bases). The germline V gene encodes CDR1 SEHNR and CDR2 FQNEAQ (reference sequence). V gave up 4 bases and J gave up 1 base, with 10 bases separating them. The CDR3 consists of 14 residues. The CDR3 is CASSSSQGNTEAFF. CDR3 in DNA: TGTGCCAGCAGCTCATCACAGGGGAACACTGAAGCTTTCTTT.

The V gene is TRBV7-2, the J gene TRBJ1-3; 7 nucleotides match TRBD1. The CDR3 totals 14 residues. Trimming cost V 5 bases and J 4 bases; bases outside gene matches: 5. From germline, CDR1 is SGHTA and CDR2 FQGNSA. The DNA of the CDR3 is TGTGCCAGCAGCAGGGGGACAGACGGAAACACCATATATTTT. This gives the protein CASSRGTDGNTIYF.

The chain joins TRBV12-3 or TRBV12-4 to TRBJ1-6; no clear D gene. V was pared by 8 bases and J by 1 base, with 15 bases between. The CDR3 consists of 16 residues. Here the CDR3 reads CASRLGGRSYNSPLHF. CDR3 DNA: TGTGCCAGCCGATTGGGTGGGCGGTCCTATAATTCACCCCTCCACTTT.